This TCR beta chain was documented in a study of blood T cell repertoires in COVID-19. Overall study: Collection of acute and convalescent COVID-19 samples took place in the United States, Italy and Spain. T cells, B-cell-depleted T cells, or PBMCs supplied cDNA or gDNA.

As originally analysed: Estimated nucleated cell counts came from reference gene primer amplification. This table comes from immunoSEQ multiplex PCR, and its TCRdb copy is limited to in-frame clones, with some not included. Clonal size and the V and J genes are those of that table, whereas D and trimming came from the DNA. Among over 200,000 clones, approximately 90% were seen once, and the ten largest hold roughly 12%. V gave up 3 bases and J gave up 1 base, with 10 bases separating them. Germline CDR1 and CDR2: MDHEN and SYDVKM. This CDR3 spans 14 amino acids. The sample comprised peripheral blood. The chain is built from TRBV28 and TRBJ2-7; perhaps TRBD2 as D (5 bases). The sequence came from a woman aged 18-30 years who had recovered from COVID-19. The CDR3 DNA is TGTGCCAGCAGTTTTCGGGGTCGATCCTACGAGCAGTACTTC. Translation gives CASSFRGRSYEQYF.